Presented here are 32 T cell receptor beta chains from one specimen sequenced in a study of CD8+ T cells in alopecia areata. Reverse transcribed after extraction, RNA yielded cDNA as the sequencing template. Libraries were prepared by immunoSEQ multiplex PCR; TCRdb keeps only in-frame clonotypes and omits some of them. The data contain about 120,000 clones, around 60% of them singletons. Indicated treatment: oral pan-JAK inhibitor, 5-10 mg twice daily. Sequences were derived from CD4+ T cells sorted from blood, sampled at week 4, from a patient treated with tofacitinib. The origin of the receptors is a human donor with alopecia areata.

V and J are TRBV4-1 and TRBJ1-1; tentatively, D is TRBD1 (6 bases). Germline V lookup: CDR1 MGHRA, CDR2 YSYEKL. This CDR3 spans 13 amino acids. This CDR3 is CADNRATNTEAFF. CDR3 DNA sequence: TGCGCAGACAACAGGGCCACTAACACTGAAGCTTTCTTT.

The table lists this clone with a count of one. The chain recombines TRBV6-5 with TRBJ2-5; D gene unclear. CDR1 and CDR2 from the germline V gene are MNHEY and SVGAGI. V was shortened by 11 bases and J by 5 bases, with 9 bases between the two germline ends. The CDR3 spans 10 residues. The CDR3 DNA follows: TGTGCCTCTAAAGGCGAGACCCAGTACTTC. Protein product: CASKGETQYF.

This clone was observed a handful of times. This chain joins TRBV11-1 and TRBJ2-3; D may match TRBD1 or TRBD2 (6 bases each). Deletions cut 4 bases from V and 4 bases from J, with 9 bases between. CDR1 and CDR2 from the germline V gene are SGHAT and FQDESV (reference sequence). The CDR3 loop spans 13 amino acids. As DNA, the CDR3 is TGTGCCAGCAGCTCGGGGGCCTCAGATACGCAGTATTTT. This codes for CASSSGASDTQYF.

The chain joins TRBV5-6 to TRBJ2-7, with D possibly TRBD1 on 6 matching bases. The CDR3 loop spans 16 amino acids. Germline V lookup: CDR1 SGHDT, CDR2 YYEEEE. The V end lost 4 bases, the J end lost 2 bases, and 19 bases lay between the germline ends. The CDR3 DNA is TGTGCCAGCAGCCTCGGCCCGAACAGGGCAGCCTACGAGCAGTACTTC. This sequence encodes CASSLGPNRAAYEQYF.

The rearrangement joins TRBV5-1 to TRBJ2-1, with 8 positions matching TRBD2. Trimming removed 2 bases from V and 8 bases from J; junction bases left unmatched: 6. The CDR3 is 14 residues long. Per germline, CDR1 SGHRS and CDR2 YFSETQ. In DNA form, the CDR3 reads TGCGCCAGCAGCTTCGGGAGCGGGAGCTATGAGCAGTTCTTC. This codes for CASSFGSGSYEQFF. Full variable domain (outside the CDR3, taken from reference TRBV5-1 and TRBJ2-1): KAGVTQTPRYLIKTRGQQVTLSCSPISGHRSVSWYQQTPGQGLQFLFEYFSETQRNKGNFPGRFSGRQFSNSRSEMNVSTLELGDSALYLCASSFGSGSYEQFFGPGTRLTVL.

The V call is TRBV15, the J call TRBJ1-5; D unresolved. This CDR3 is 16 amino acids long. The germline V gene has CDR1 LNHNV and CDR2 YYDKDF (reference sequence). Trimming shortened V by 5 bases and J by 1 base, and 15 bases separated the two germline ends. CDR3 DNA sequence: TGTGCCACCAGCGGCAAAAGACTCCTAAGCAATCAGCCCCAGCATTTT. Residues: CATSGKRLLSNQPQHF.

The rearrangement links TRBV7-2 to TRBJ1-2; possible D gene TRBD1, 5 bases. The CDR3 spans 13 residues. CDR1 and CDR2 (germline): SGHTA, FQGNSA. V lost 5 bases and J 3 bases, leaving 10 bases between the germline ends. The CDR3 nucleotides read TGTGCCAGCAGCCCCGACAGCTACTATGGCTACACCTTC. This gives the protein CASSPDSYYGYTF.

This clone occurred a few times. The gene calls are TRBV27 and TRBJ1-6; possible D gene TRBD1, 6 bases. CDR3 length: 15 residues. Trimming shortened V by 3 bases and J by 9 bases, and 15 bases separated the two germline ends. Per the germline V gene, CDR1 is MNHEY and CDR2 is SMNVEV (reference sequence). CDR3 bases: TGTGCCAGCAGTTTCGGCGGCAGGGGAGGTTCACCCCTCCACTTT. It encodes CASSFGGRGGSPLHF.

The chain uses TRBV2 and TRBJ2-4; D remains unclear. Germline V gene sequence: CDR1 SNHLY, CDR2 FYNNEI. The CDR3 spans 10 residues. Trimming took 3 bases from V and 13 from J, leaving 7 bases between them. The chain's CDR3 is CASSEVWQYF. The CDR3 DNA follows: TGTGCCAGCAGTGAGGTGTGGCAGTACTTC.

This clone was detected once. This sequence joins TRBV7-2 and TRBJ1-5, with a tentative D call TRBD1 (6 bases). From germline, CDR1 is SGHTA and CDR2 FQGNSA. The CDR3 totals 17 residues. The ends were cut back, 2 bases at V and 3 bases at J, with 17 bases in the middle. CDR3 sequence: CASSLTQGGGNNQPQHF. DNA for the CDR3: TGTGCCAGCAGCTTAACACAGGGAGGTGGTAACAATCAGCCCCAGCATTTT.

The rearrangement joins TRBV7-2 to TRBJ2-6, with D hard to call. V gave up 6 bases and J gave up 2 bases, with 5 bases separating them. CDR1 is SGHTA and CDR2 is FQGNSA in the germline V gene. The CDR3 runs 13 residues. The DNA for the CDR3 is TGTGCCAGCAGACAGACTGGGGCCAACGTCCTGACTTTC. Translating it yields CASRQTGANVLTF.

V and J are TRBV11-2 and TRBJ2-2; 13 positions match TRBD2. Germline V gene sequence: CDR1 SGHAT, CDR2 FQNNGV. The V segment lost 6 bases and the J segment 4 bases; nucleotides outside the gene matches: 2. The CDR3 has 15 amino acids. This chain's CDR3 is CASRGTSGATGELFF. In DNA form, the CDR3 reads TGTGCCAGCAGGGGGACTAGCGGGGCCACCGGGGAGCTGTTTTTT.

V usage is TRBV30 and J usage is TRBJ1-5; weak D call: TRBD1 (5 bases). The ends were cut back, 0 bases at V and 3 bases at J, with 12 bases in the middle. This CDR3 comprises 15 residues. Germline V CDR1 and CDR2: GTSNPN, SVGIG (reference sequence). The CDR3 sequence: CAWSVHQGFNQPQHF. CDR3 coding DNA: TGTGCCTGGAGTGTACATCAGGGTTTCAATCAGCCCCAGCATTTT.

The J gene is TRBJ2-2, the V gene TRBV29-1; weak D call: TRBD1 (6 bases). The ends were cut back, 6 bases at V and 5 bases at J, with 10 bases in the middle. This CDR3 spans 12 amino acids. In germline, CDR1 is SQVTM, CDR2 ANQGSEA. The CDR3 reads CSVKQGTGELFF. DNA of the CDR3: TGCAGCGTGAAACAGGGAACCGGGGAGCTGTTTTTT.

The chain combines TRBV2 with TRBJ2-3; D is possibly TRBD1 (5 bases). Trimming took 6 bases from V and 4 from J, leaving 14 bases between them. The CDR3 has 14 amino acids. The V gene's germline CDR1 is SNHLY and CDR2 FYNNEI. CDR3 residues: CASSGQGRADTQYF. CDR3 sequence (DNA): TGTGCCAGCAGCGGACAAGGCAGGGCAGATACGCAGTATTTT.

The chain has TRBV5-4 and TRBJ2-3; the D gene could be TRBD1 or TRBD2 (6 bases each). The CDR3 loop spans 16 amino acids. Trimming took 5 bases from V and 0 from J, leaving 16 bases between them. Germline lookup yields CDR1 SGHNT and CDR2 YYREEE (reference sequence). The CDR3 sequence: CASRHGGQGSTDTQYF. CDR3 DNA: TGTGCCAGCAGGCATGGGGGGCAGGGGAGCACAGATACGCAGTATTTT.

The rearrangement uses TRBV30 and TRBJ2-1; D is possibly TRBD2 (6 bases). The CDR3 length is 14 residues. CDR1 GTSNPN and CDR2 SVGIG come from the germline V gene (reference sequence). V dropped 4 bases and J dropped 3 bases, with 13 bases sitting between them. CDR3 sequence: CAWIRRGDYNEQFF. CDR3 coding DNA: TGTGCCTGGATTCGGCGGGGCGACTACAATGAGCAGTTCTTC.

The sample holds a few counts of this clone. The rearrangement links TRBV30 to TRBJ2-7; perhaps TRBD1 as D (7 bases). Germline-derived CDR1 and CDR2 are GTSNPN and SVGIG (reference sequence). Trimming pared 7 bases from V and 5 bases from J, leaving 12 bases between. This CDR3 has 11 amino acids. CDR3 loop: CASFRGDEQYF. DNA of the CDR3: TGTGCCTCGTTCAGGGGGGACGAGCAGTACTTC.

The chain is built from TRBV28 and TRBJ2-5; 7 bases are a match to TRBD1. The CDR3 sequence is 15 residues long. V gave up 3 bases and J gave up 1 base; unmatched junction bases: 5. Germline CDR1 and CDR2: MDHEN and SYDVKM. The CDR3 protein is CASSFPGTAQETQYF. The CDR3 region has the DNA TGTGCCAGCAGTTTCCCCGGGACAGCCCAAGAGACCCAGTACTTC.

This chain links TRBV5-1 with TRBJ2-7, with D possibly being TRBD1 or TRBD2 (6 bases each). Trimming cost V 4 bases and J 2 bases, with 13 bases left between them. Germline V gene data show CDR1 as SGHRS and CDR2 as YFSETQ. CDR3 length equals 14 residues. CDR3 coding DNA: TGCGCCAGCAGCGGGGGGCGGACCCCCTACGAGCAGTACTTC. Encoded protein: CASSGGRTPYEQYF.

In DNA, the CDR3 is TGTGCCAGCAGAGGGACAGGGAATCTCAATGAGCAGTTCTTC. Encoded protein: CASRGTGNLNEQFF. The chain has TRBV27 and TRBJ2-1, with 9 bases matching TRBD1. Germline values: CDR1 MNHEY, CDR2 SMNVEV (reference sequence). Unmatched junction bases numbered 6, after V lost 6 bases and J lost 6 bases. This CDR3 spans 14 amino acids.

V and J are TRBV29-1 and TRBJ2-5; D may correspond to TRBD1 or TRBD2 (5 bases each). Trimming stripped 4 bases from V and 2 bases from J, with 11 bases between. The CDR3 is 13 amino acids. Germline V gene data show CDR1 as SQVTM and CDR2 as ANQGSEA. The DNA for the CDR3 is TGCAGCGTTGTTGGGGGAGAGCAAGAGACCCAGTACTTC. Its translation: CSVVGGEQETQYF.

The CDR3 loop is CASSAKGVIGYTF. The CDR3 DNA follows: TGTGCCAGCAGTGCCAAGGGCGTAATTGGCTACACCTTC. The gene calls are TRBV11-2 and TRBJ1-2; D not certain. Germline assignment: CDR1 SGHAT and CDR2 FQNNGV. The CDR3 loop spans 13 amino acids. Trimming took 6 bases from V and 7 from J, leaving 15 bases between them. Based on the CDR3 plus reference TRBV11-2 and TRBJ1-2, the full variable domain is EAGVAQSPRYKIIEKRQSVAFWCNPISGHATLYWYQQILGQGPKLLIQFQNNGVVDDSQLPKDRFSAERLKGVDSTLKIQPAKLEDSAVYLCASSAKGVIGYTFGSGTRLTVV.

This clone was detected a few times. V is TRBV29-1 and J is TRBJ2-1; a possible D gene is TRBD1 (5 bases). Germline CDR1 is SQVTM and CDR2 is ANQGSEA. Deletions cut 5 bases from V and 5 bases from J, with 13 bases between. The CDR3 totals 13 residues. The CDR3, as DNA: TGCAGCGTTCGCGGACAAGCTAACAATGAGCAGTTCTTC. Encoded protein: CSVRGQANNEQFF.

The V gene is TRBV30, the J gene TRBJ2-6, with 7 bases aligning to TRBD1. The CDR3 covers 14 residues. Germline lookup yields CDR1 GTSNPN and CDR2 SVGIG (reference sequence). Trimming cost V 5 bases and J 0 bases; bases outside gene matches: 1. The CDR3 region has the DNA TGTGCCTGGGACAGGGCCTCTGGGGCCAACGTCCTGACTTTC. Translating it yields CAWDRASGANVLTF.

This chain uses TRBV10-3 with TRBJ2-5; a possible D gene is TRBD1 (5 bases). The germline V gene has CDR1 ENHRY and CDR2 SYGVKD. The V and J ends lost 5 bases and 1 base respectively, with 8 bases between them. The CDR3 loop spans 13 amino acids. The CDR3 loop reads CAISPDTQETQYF. CDR3 nucleotides: TGTGCCATCAGTCCGGACACCCAAGAGACCCAGTACTTC.

V and J are TRBV2 and TRBJ2-3; D remains ambiguous. The CDR3 length is 10 residues. The germline V gene has CDR1 SNHLY and CDR2 FYNNEI. Trimming left V 6 bases short and J 4 bases short, with 2 bases between. The CDR3 DNA reads as TGTGCCAGCAGGGCAGATACGCAGTATTTT. Translating it yields CASRADTQYF.

The sample holds a few counts of this clone. This chain joins TRBV7-9 and TRBJ1-6; TRBD1 matches 7 bases. CDR1 is SEHNR, CDR2 FQNEAQ, per germline (reference sequence). The CDR3 totals 13 residues. V was clipped by 11 bases and J by 5 bases; unmatched bases: 6. CDR3 in amino acids: CAAGGKDNSPLHF. The CDR3 coding sequence is TGTGCCGCAGGGGGAAAGGATAATTCACCCCTCCACTTT.

The chain employs TRBV2 and TRBJ2-2, with TRBD1 matching over 9 bases. Per germline, CDR1 SNHLY and CDR2 FYNNEI. The V segment lost 6 bases and the J segment 4 bases; nucleotides outside the gene matches: 12. This CDR3 region has 17 residues. CDR3 protein: CASRGPRGTGSTGELFF. The DNA for the CDR3 is TGTGCCAGCAGGGGTCCTCGCGGGACAGGGTCCACCGGGGAGCTGTTTTTT.

This clone has just a few counts. The CDR3 loop reads CASSLQGGDQPQHF. CDR3 bases: TGTGCCAGCAGCTTACAGGGGGGAGATCAGCCCCAGCATTTT. The rearrangement links TRBV7-2 to TRBJ1-5, with 7 nucleotides matching TRBD1. The length of the CDR3 is 14 residues. The germline gives CDR1 SGHTA, CDR2 FQGNSA. Germline trimming cut 2 bases from V and 5 bases from J; bases unmatched to any gene: 3.

The gene calls are TRBV30 and TRBJ1-1; D gene uncertain. Trimming left V 0 bases short and J 6 bases short, with 14 bases between. Germline V gives CDR1 GTSNPN, CDR2 SVGIG (reference sequence). The CDR3 totals 14 residues. CDR3 nucleotide sequence: TGTGCCTGGAGTGTCGGAGGGTACGTCGCTGAAGCTTTCTTT. Amino acids: CAWSVGGYVAEAFF.

The chain joins TRBV29-1 to TRBJ1-4; D may be TRBD1 (6 bases). The CDR3 spans 14 residues. Germline V gene sequence: CDR1 SQVTM, CDR2 ANQGSEA. Deletions cut 8 bases from V and 8 bases from J, with 21 bases between. CDR3 in DNA: TGCAGCTCCCGGGGTCAGACCACAGGGGAAAAACTGTTTTTT. It translates to CSSRGQTTGEKLFF.